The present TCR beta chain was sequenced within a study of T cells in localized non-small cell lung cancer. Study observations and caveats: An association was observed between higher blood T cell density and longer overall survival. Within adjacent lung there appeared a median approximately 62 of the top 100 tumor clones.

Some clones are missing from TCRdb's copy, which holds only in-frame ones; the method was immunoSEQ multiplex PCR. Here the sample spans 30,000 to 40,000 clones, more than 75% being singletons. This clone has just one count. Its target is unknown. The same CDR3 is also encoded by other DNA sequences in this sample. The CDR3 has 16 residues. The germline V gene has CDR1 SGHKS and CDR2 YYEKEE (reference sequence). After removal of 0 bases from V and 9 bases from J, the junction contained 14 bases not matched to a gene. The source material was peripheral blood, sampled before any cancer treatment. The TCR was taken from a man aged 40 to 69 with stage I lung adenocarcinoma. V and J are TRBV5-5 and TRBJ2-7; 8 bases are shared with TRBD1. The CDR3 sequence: CASSLGGTGSPSGQYF. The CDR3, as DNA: TGTGCCAGCAGCTTGGGGGGGACAGGCTCCCCGAGCGGGCAGTACTTC.